These 11 T cell receptor beta chains came from one sample sequenced in a study of blood T cell repertoires in COVID-19. Measured with immunoSEQ multiplex PCR; TCRdb has only the in-frame clones, and not every one. The sample lists about 160,000 clones, approximately 92% occurring once. Sequenced material: peripheral blood. Source of these receptors: a woman aged 50 to 60 with acute or convalescent COVID-19.

V and J are TRBV6-4 and TRBJ2-1; TRBD1 agrees at 10 bases. Per the germline V gene, CDR1 is MRHNA and CDR2 is SNTAGT. V was clipped by 2 bases and J by 15 bases; unmatched bases: 4. The CDR3 consists of 12 residues. In DNA form, the CDR3 reads TGTGCCAGCAGTGACAGGGGACAGGGGTGGTTCTTC. Its translation: CASSDRGQGWFF.

This clone was counted a single time. The chain links TRBV11-2 to TRBJ2-2; no clear D gene. Germline values: CDR1 SGHAT, CDR2 FQNNGV. Trimming stripped 4 bases from V and 5 bases from J, with 23 bases between. The CDR3 runs to 18 residues. The CDR3 loop is CASSSPFSRPRGTGELFF. CDR3 nucleotides: TGTGCCAGCAGCTCGCCCTTTTCCCGTCCCCGAGGAACCGGGGAGCTGTTTTTT. The entire variable domain, with the rest obtained from reference TRBV11-2 and TRBJ2-2, is as follows: EAGVAQSPRYKIIEKRQSVAFWCNPISGHATLYWYQQILGQGPKLLIQFQNNGVVDDSQLPKDRFSAERLKGVDSTLKIQPAKLEDSAVYLCASSSPFSRPRGTGELFFGEGSRLTVL.

The gene calls are TRBV13 and TRBJ1-3; D unclear. Germline loops: CDR1 PRHDT, CDR2 FYEKMQ (reference sequence). V lost 0 bases and J lost 4, with 7 bases in between. The CDR3 covers 14 residues. The CDR3 reads CASSLGPGGNTIYF. In DNA, the CDR3 is TGTGCCAGCAGCTTAGGTCCAGGAGGAAACACCATATATTTT. The full variable domain, rest sourced from reference TRBV13 and TRBJ1-3, is AAGVIQSPRHLIKEKRETATLKCYPIPRHDTVYWYQQGPGQDPQFLISFYEKMQSDKGSIPDRFSAQQFSDYHSELNMSSLELGDSALYFCASSLGPGGNTIYFGEGSWLTVV.

CDR3 coding DNA: TGTGCCTGGAGTGTATCGGGGGGCACTGAAGCTTTCTTT. Translating it yields CAWSVSGGTEAFF. V and J are TRBV30 and TRBJ1-1; perhaps TRBD1 as D (5 bases). Germline lookup yields CDR1 GTSNPN and CDR2 SVGIG (reference sequence). This CDR3 comprises 13 residues. V was trimmed by 0 bases and J by 4 bases, leaving 9 bases between them.

The chain combines TRBV9 with TRBJ2-2, with 11 bases identical to TRBD1. In germline, CDR1 is SGDLS, CDR2 YYNGEE. The CDR3 sequence is 15 residues long. After removal of 4 bases from V and 6 bases from J, the junction contained 5 bases not matched to a gene. DNA for the CDR3: TGTGCCAGCAGCCTAAGGACAGGGGGCTCCGGGGAGCTGTTTTTT. Protein sequence: CASSLRTGGSGELFF. Filled out from reference TRBV9 and TRBJ2-2, the complete variable domain reads DSGVTQTPKHLITATGQRVTLRCSPRSGDLSVYWYQQSLDQGLQFLIQYYNGEERAKGNILERFSAQQFPDLHSELNLSSLELGDSALYFCASSLRTGGSGELFFGEGSRLTVL.

This sequence joins TRBV4-1 and TRBJ1-2, with TRBD1 as a possible D gene (6 bases). Germline lookup yields CDR1 MGHRA and CDR2 YSYEKL. The CDR3 is made up of 15 amino acids. V lost 2 bases, J lost 6 bases, and 16 bases lay in between. The CDR3 reads CASSQIDRSGDGYTF. In DNA form, the CDR3 reads TGCGCCAGCAGCCAAATCGACAGGAGTGGCGATGGCTACACCTTC.

The DNA of the CDR3 is TGTGCCAGCAGCTTAGATAGGGGGGGCGGTCGGTTCTTC. Its translation: CASSLDRGGGRFF. The rearrangement uses TRBV11-2 and TRBJ2-1; the D gene is possibly TRBD2 (7 bases). Trimming took off 0 bases at V and 15 bases at J, with 15 bases between the two ends. Germline loops: CDR1 SGHAT, CDR2 FQNNGV. The CDR3 contains 13 residues.

The chain combines TRBV28 with TRBJ1-1, with D tentatively TRBD1 (5 bases). V lost 2 bases, J lost 0 bases, and 13 bases lay in between. This CDR3 spans 16 amino acids. The germline gives CDR1 MDHEN, CDR2 SYDVKM. Written as DNA, the CDR3 is TGTGCCAGCAGTTTAATAGGGGAGGGACTGAACACTGAAGCTTTCTTT. Amino acid sequence: CASSLIGEGLNTEAFF.

V is TRBV12-2 and J is TRBJ2-7; the table's D gene call, TRBD1, was not cross checked with the DNA. TRBV12-2 is given as a pseudogene. The CDR3 extends over 16 amino acids. The CDR3 DNA reads TGTGCAAGTCGTGCGTTACTACAGGCTTACTCCTACGAGCAGTACTTC. Its protein is CASRALLQAYSYEQYF.

This chain links TRBV5-6 with TRBJ2-5; 10 bases map to TRBD2. Per the germline V gene, CDR1 is SGHDT and CDR2 is YYEEEE. The CDR3 is 16 amino acids. Trimming cost V 1 base and J 2 bases; bases outside gene matches: 5. CDR3 sequence: CASSLPSGGGQETQYF. CDR3 bases: TGTGCCAGCAGCTTGCCCAGCGGGGGGGGACAAGAGACCCAGTACTTC.

This chain links TRBV30 with TRBJ1-6; D remains ambiguous. The length of the CDR3 is 13 residues. V dropped 4 bases and J dropped 7 bases, with 11 bases sitting between them. The germline V gene has CDR1 GTSNPN and CDR2 SVGIG (reference sequence). The CDR3 reads CAWTSGRNSPLHF. The CDR3 nucleotides are TGTGCCTGGACTTCGGGGAGGAATTCACCCCTCCACTTT. The entire variable domain, with the rest obtained from reference TRBV30 and TRBJ1-6, is as follows: SQTIHQWPATLVQPVGSPLSLECTVEGTSNPNLYWYRQAAGRGLQLLFYSVGIGQISSEVPQNLSASRPQDRQFILSSKKLLLSDSGFYLCAWTSGRNSPLHFGNGTRLTVT.